Listed below are T cell receptor beta chains from one sample, sequenced in a study of shared clonotypes between healthy human individuals. The protocol was immunoSEQ multiplex PCR, while the TCRdb copy is restricted to in-frame clones and leaves out a portion. The sample lists around 690,000 clones; 90% were seen once. Sequencing input: memory CD8+ T cells from PBMCs. The receptors derive from a man between 18 and 35 years old in good health. Some clones in this sample may be carry-over from other donors' samples. The CDR3 runs from the conserved cysteine through the conserved F or W.

j_gene	v_gene	CDR3aa
TRBJ2-5	TRBV7-9	CASSSRPGLAGQETQYF
TRBJ2-7	TRBV7-9	CASSLGLAGPLGDEQYF
TRBJ2-3	TRBV5-5	CASSLVPGLPFPGTQYF
TRBJ2-2	TRBV7-3	CASSSQGLAGPTLTGELFF
TRBJ2-3	TRBV10-1	CASSELAGGGSDTQYF
TRBJ1-1	TRBV4-3	CASSQDLRGGDTEAFF
TRBJ2-1	TRBV4-3	CASSPTDLTYNEQFF
TRBJ2-6	TRBV9	CASSVEEGRGANVLTF
TRBJ2-7	TRBV6-1	CASSEAGDYEQYF
TRBJ2-1	TRBV28	CASSLSAEGSYNEQFF
TRBJ2-7	TRBV7-8	CASSFRDSGSYEQYF
TRBJ2-7	TRBV9	CASSARDRVYEQYF
TRBJ2-1	TRBV7-2	CASSLFRGDPANEQFF
TRBJ2-2	TRBV28	CASSFSPAGHTGELFF
TRBJ1-5	TRBV27	CASSYGGGNQPQHF
TRBJ2-7	TRBV13	CASSLVGPGTDGDYEQYF
TRBJ2-5	TRBV18	CASSPKDRVTETQYF
TRBJ1-2	TRBV9	CASSVGAGSGYTF
TRBJ2-6	TRBV15	CATSPRDTPGANVLTF
TRBJ1-4	TRBV5-1	CASSLWSWGQPATNEKLFF
TRBJ2-3	TRBV29-1	CSVEDRKAGAGDTQYF
TRBJ2-7	TRBV7-9	CASSPNYEQYF
TRBJ1-5	TRBV27	CASSLSLGSNQPQHF
TRBJ2-3	TRBV7-3	CASSLTLAATGTDTQYF
TRBJ2-7	TRBV29-1	CSARGLAGSYEQYF
TRBJ1-5	TRBV28	CASSYRDSHQPQHF
TRBJ1-1	TRBV19	CASSIIGVGDRDLLAFF
TRBJ1-2	TRBV27	CASSLSTGDKDYGYTF
TRBJ2-7	TRBV5-6	CASSLGQGPYEQYF
TRBJ2-2	TRBV9	CASSVVGGTANTGELFF
TRBJ1-1	TRBV7-9	CASRPGQIFTEAFF
TRBJ1-5	TRBV28	CASSPPDQPQHF
TRBJ1-1	TRBV5-1	CARAGPRTTEAFF
TRBJ2-7	TRBV27	CASATRRYEQYF
TRBJ2-5	TRBV27	CASSPGYQETQYF
TRBJ2-1	TRBV18	CASSPRGSNEQFF